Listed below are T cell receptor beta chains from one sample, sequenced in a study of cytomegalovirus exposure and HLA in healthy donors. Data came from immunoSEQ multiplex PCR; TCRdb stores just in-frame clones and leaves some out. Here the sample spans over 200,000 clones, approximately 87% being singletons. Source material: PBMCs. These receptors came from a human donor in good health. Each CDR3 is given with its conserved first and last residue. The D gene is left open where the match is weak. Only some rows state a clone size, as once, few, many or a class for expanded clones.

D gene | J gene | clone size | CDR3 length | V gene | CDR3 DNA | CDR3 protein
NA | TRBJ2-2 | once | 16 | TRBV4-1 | TGCGCCAGCAGCCGCCTCGGCAGGGCGAACACCGGGGAGCTGTTTTTT | CASSRLGRANTGELFF
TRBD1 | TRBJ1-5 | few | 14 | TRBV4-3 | TGCGCCAGCAGCCAAGACGACAGGGGACAGCCCCAGCATTTT | CASSQDDRGQPQHF
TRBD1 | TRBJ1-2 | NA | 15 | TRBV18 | TGTGCCAGCTCACCGGGACAGGGACTTGATAATGGCTACACCTTC | CASSPGQGLDNGYTF
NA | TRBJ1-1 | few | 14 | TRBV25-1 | TGTGCCAGCAGTGTACATCAGGGGAGCACTGAAGCTTTCTTT | CASSVHQGSTEAFF
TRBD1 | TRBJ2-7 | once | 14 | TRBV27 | TGTGCCAGCAGCACCAGGGACAGGGGGCGGGTGCAGTACTTC | CASSTRDRGRVQYF
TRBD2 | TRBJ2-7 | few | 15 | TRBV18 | TGTGCCAGCTCACCAGAGGCGGGAGGAAGGGTCGAGCAGTACTTC | CASSPEAGGRVEQYF
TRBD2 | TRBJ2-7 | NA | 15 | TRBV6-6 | TGTGCCAGCAGTTCTCGGACTAGCGGCTCCTACGAGCAGTACTTC | CASSSRTSGSYEQYF
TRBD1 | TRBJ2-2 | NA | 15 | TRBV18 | TGTGCCAGCTCACCTCAACAGGGGGACACCGGGGAGCTGTTTTTT | CASSPQQGDTGELFF
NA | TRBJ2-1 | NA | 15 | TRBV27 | TGTGCCAGCAGTTTTTTACAGGGATCCTACAATGAGCAGTTCTTC | CASSFLQGSYNEQFF
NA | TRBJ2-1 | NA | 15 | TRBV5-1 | TGCGCCAGCAGCTTGGCTACTAGCAGTAACAATGAGCAGTTCTTC | CASSLATSSNNEQFF
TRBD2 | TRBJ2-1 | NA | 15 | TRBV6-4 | TGTGCCAGCAGTGACGAAACTAGCGGGAGAAATGAGCAGTTCTTC | CASSDETSGRNEQFF
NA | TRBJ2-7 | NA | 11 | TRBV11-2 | TGTGCCAGCAGCACAGGGTTTTGGCAGTACTTC | CASSTGFWQYF
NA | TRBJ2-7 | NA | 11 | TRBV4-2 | TGTGCCAGCAGCAGCTACTACGAGCAGTACTTC | CASSSYYEQYF
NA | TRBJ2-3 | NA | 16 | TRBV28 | TGTGCCAGCAGTTTAGGGGCTGTTCTAGGCACAGATACGCAGTATTTT | CASSLGAVLGTDTQYF
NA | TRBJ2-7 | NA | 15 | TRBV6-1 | TGTGCCAGCAGTGAAGCCTCTTCCGGTTCCTACGAGCAGTACTTC | CASSEASSGSYEQYF
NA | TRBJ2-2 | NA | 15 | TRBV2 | TGTGCCAGCAGGGCGGACGGGAGTAACACCGGGGAGCTGTTTTTT | CASRADGSNTGELFF
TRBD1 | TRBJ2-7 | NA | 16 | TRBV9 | TGTGCCAGCAGCGTAGACCCAGGGGGCGGGGACTACGAGCAGTACTTC | CASSVDPGGGDYEQYF
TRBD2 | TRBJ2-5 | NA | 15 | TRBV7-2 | TGTGCCAGCAGCTCCACCAGCGGGAGGGCCGGGACCCAGTACTTC | CASSSTSGRAGTQYF
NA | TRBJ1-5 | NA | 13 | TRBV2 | TGTGCCAGCAAACAGGTGAACAATCAGCCCCAGCATTTT | CASKQVNNQPQHF
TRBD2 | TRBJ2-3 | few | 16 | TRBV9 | TGTGCCAGCAGCGCGACTAGCGGGAGGTACTCAGATACGCAGTATTTT | CASSATSGRYSDTQYF
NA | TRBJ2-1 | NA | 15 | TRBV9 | TGTGCCAGCAGCGTAGACAGGTTGCGGGGCAATGAGCAGTTCTTC | CASSVDRLRGNEQFF
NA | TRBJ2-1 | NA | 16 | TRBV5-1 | TGCGCCAGCAGCCTCACGCCCGGACAAGTTGGCAATGAGCAGTTCTTC | CASSLTPGQVGNEQFF
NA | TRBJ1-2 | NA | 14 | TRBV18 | TGTGCCAGCTCACCACCGATCTCGGGGGGTGGCTACACCTTC | CASSPPISGGGYTF
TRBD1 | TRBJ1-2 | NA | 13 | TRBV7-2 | TGTGCCAGCAGCTATCGAGGGGGCGCCACTTCCACCTTC | CASSYRGGATSTF
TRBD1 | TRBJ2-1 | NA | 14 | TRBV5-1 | TGCGCCAGCGGCGTCCGGGACAGGTCTAGTGAGCAGTTCTTC | CASGVRDRSSEQFF
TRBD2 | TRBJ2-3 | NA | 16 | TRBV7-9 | TGTGCCAGCAGCACCGGGACTAGCGGGAGCACAGATACGCAGTATTTT | CASSTGTSGSTDTQYF
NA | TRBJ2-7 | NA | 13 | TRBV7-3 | TGTGCCAGCAGCCCTTCTAAAGGGGGCGAGCAGTACTTC | CASSPSKGGEQYF
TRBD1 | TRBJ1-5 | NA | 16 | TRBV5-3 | TGTGCCAGAAGCTTGGTGGGGGACAGAAGCCATCAGCCCCAGCATTTT | CARSLVGDRSHQPQHF
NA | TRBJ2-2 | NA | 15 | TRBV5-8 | TGTGCCAGCAGCCCCCTCTGGAGTAGTACCGGGGAGCTGTTTTTT | CASSPLWSSTGELFF
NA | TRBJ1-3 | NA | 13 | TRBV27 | TGTGCCAGCAGCAGACACGGAGGAAACACCATATATTTT | CASSRHGGNTIYF
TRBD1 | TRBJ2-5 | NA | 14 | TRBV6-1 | TGTGCCAGCACTCAGGGGGCAGGTCAAGAGACCCAGTACTTC | CASTQGAGQETQYF
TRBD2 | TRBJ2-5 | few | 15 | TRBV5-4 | TGTGCCAGCAGTTTGCGGATAGCGGGCCAAGAGACCCAGTACTTC | CASSLRIAGQETQYF
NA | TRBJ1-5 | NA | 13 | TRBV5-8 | TGTGCCAGCAGCTCTCTCTACAATCAGCCCCAGCATTTT | CASSSLYNQPQHF
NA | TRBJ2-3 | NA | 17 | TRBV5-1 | TGCGCCAGCAGCCCGGGGGTGCCAGGTGCTAGCACAGATACGCAGTATTTT | CASSPGVPGASTDTQYF
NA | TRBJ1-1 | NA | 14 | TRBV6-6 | TGTGCCAGCAGTTACGGGAAGGGGGACACTGAAGCTTTCTTT | CASSYGKGDTEAFF
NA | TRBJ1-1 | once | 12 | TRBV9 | TGTGCCAGCAGCGTACATCAGGGTGAAGCTTTCTTT | CASSVHQGEAFF
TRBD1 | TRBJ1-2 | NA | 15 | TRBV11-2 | TGTGCCAGCAGCTTCGTCGGACAGGGAAACTATGGCTACACCTTC | CASSFVGQGNYGYTF
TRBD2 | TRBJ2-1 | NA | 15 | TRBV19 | TGTGCCAGTAGAGGGGACTACGTCTCGGTCAATGAGCAGTTCTTC | CASRGDYVSVNEQFF
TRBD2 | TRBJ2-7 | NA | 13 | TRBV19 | TGTGCCAGTCAGCTAGCGGGTTCCTACGAGCAGTACTTC | CASQLAGSYEQYF
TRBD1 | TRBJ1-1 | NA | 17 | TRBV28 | TGTGCCAGCAGAATGATCGGGACAGGGGGATTGAACACTGAAGCTTTCTTT | CASRMIGTGGLNTEAFF
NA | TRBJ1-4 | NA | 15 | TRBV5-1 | TGCGCCAGCAGCCCGGACAGCCCAACTAATGAAAAACTGTTTTTT | CASSPDSPTNEKLFF